One sample yielded the 26 T cell receptor delta chains listed below, sequenced in a study of gamma-delta T cells after stem cell transplantation. TCRdb repeated clone calling on the RT-PCR reads with CATT. The sample carries about 4,600 delta-chain clones, less than 2% recorded once. Sequenced material: gamma-delta T cells. Receptors originate from a human donor. It is not recorded whose cells these are; they may come from a transplant donor.

Notes on this clone: This DNA's translation and the protein TCRdb lists, from a much larger clone, do not match at residue 14, likely due to a read error; the protein shown is translated from the DNA. The V gene is TRDV2, the J gene TRDJ1; TRDD3 matches at 8 bases. The germline CDR1 and CDR2 sequences are GEAIGNYY and EKD. The CDR3 spans 17 residues. The CDR3: CACDSLMGDRIADQLIF. CDR3 coding DNA: TGTGCCTGTGACTCTCTCATGGGGGATCGCATCGCCGATCAACTCATCTTT.

By share, this clone ranks as medium-sized. The chain uses TRDV2 and TRDJ1; 7 bases fit TRDD3. Germline CDR1 is GEAIGNYY and CDR2 is EKD. The V segment lost 0 bases and the J segment 0 bases; nucleotides outside the gene matches: 15. The CDR3 is made up of 19 amino acids. The CDR3 DNA reads TGTGCCTGTGACACCGTGAATTCGAGAACTGGGGCGTACACCGATAAACTCATCTTT. Translating it yields CACDTVNSRTGAYTDKLIF.

This clone was observed at least ten times. It is likely a read error: a sequence one base away is far more abundant. The genes are TRDV2 and TRDJ1; perhaps TRDD3 as D (5 bases). The CDR3 sequence is 15 residues long. Germline V CDR1 and CDR2: GEAIGNYY, EKD. CDR3 in DNA: TGTGCCCGTGACACAGTGGGGACGTACACCGATAAACTCATCTTT. Protein sequence: CARDTVGTYTDKLIF.

A word on this clone: The protein recorded in TCRdb matches a much larger clone and deviates from this DNA's translation at residue 5, suggesting a read error; the protein here is obtained by translating the DNA. The V call is TRDV2, the J call TRDJ1; 7 positions agree with TRDD3. This CDR3 has 16 amino acids. Germline V gene data show CDR1 as GEAIGNYY and CDR2 as EKD. With 3 bases clipped from V and 2 bases from J, the junction kept 11 bases outside the gene matches. CDR3 sequence (DNA): TGTGCCTGTGACGCCTTATCTGGGGGGTCAACCGATAAACTCATCTTT. Translation: CACDALSGGSTDKLIF.

With regard to this clone: Different DNA sequences within this sample yield the same CDR3. V and J are TRDV2 and TRDJ1; 8 bases map to TRDD3. V shed 1 base, J shed 1 base, and the junction held 4 bases outside the gene matches. This CDR3 region has 15 residues. Per germline, CDR1 GEAIGNYY and CDR2 EKD. Here the CDR3 DNA reads TGTGCCTGTGACACAGTGGGGGATTCCACCGATAAACTCATCTTT. Its translation: CACDTVGDSTDKLIF.

This clone was detected ten times or more. A read error is the likely source, as a far larger clone sits one nucleotide away. This same CDR3 is encoded by further DNA sequences in the sample. In DNA form, the CDR3 reads TGTGCCTGTGACACCGTTGTCCGGGATACGCCGGAAGAAACCTCCTGGGACACCCGGCAGATGTTTTTC. It specifies CACDTVVRDTPEETSWDTRQMFF. This sequence joins TRDV2 and TRDJ3; TRDD3 matches 8 bases. The germline V gene has CDR1 GEAIGNYY and CDR2 EKD. The CDR3 runs 23 residues.

Only a few counts were recorded for this clone. The protein held in TCRdb is that of a much larger clone and does not match this DNA's translation at residue 11, likely because of a read error; the protein shown is translated from the DNA. The chain joins TRDV2 to TRDJ1; 9 bases fit TRDD3. With V trimmed by 2 bases and J by 0 bases, 18 bases remained unmatched. The CDR3 length is 20 residues. CDR1 GEAIGNYY and CDR2 EKD come from the germline V gene. CDR3 in amino acids: CACDINTGGPRGIYTDKLIF. The CDR3 DNA is TGTGCCTGTGACATCAATACTGGGGGACCCAGGGGCATATACACCGATAAACTCATCTTT.

About this clone: A read error is likely here: a far larger clone is one base away. Other nucleotide sequences in the sample specify the same CDR3. The chain couples TRDV2 to TRDJ1; D is possibly TRDD3 (6 bases). CDR1 is GEAIGNYY and CDR2 is EKD in the germline V gene. V lost 0 bases and J 0 bases, leaving 25 bases between the germline ends. This CDR3 has 20 residues. CDR3 loop: CACDTLMQLGASYDTDKLIF. The CDR3 DNA reads TGTGCCTGTGACACCTTGATGCAATTGGGGGCCTCTTATGACACCGATAAACTCATCTTT.

This clone was seen a few times. TCRdb's protein for this DNA is that of a much larger clone and differs from the translation at residue 3, likely a read error; the protein shown is the DNA translation. The chain employs TRDV2 and TRDJ1; TRDD3 matches 12 bases. There are 17 residues in the CDR3. Germline V gene sequence: CDR1 GEAIGNYY, CDR2 EKD. The CDR3 DNA sequence: TGTGCCCGTGACTCGGTACTGGGGGATACATCGAACGGAGAACTCATCTTT. Translating it yields CARDSVLGDTSNGELIF.

In its sample, this clone is medium-sized. Different DNA sequences within this sample yield the same CDR3. The chain links TRDV2 to TRDJ1, with TRDD3 matching 7 bases. CDR1 GEAIGNYY and CDR2 EKD come from the germline V gene. CDR3 length equals 17 residues. The ends lost 0 bases at V and 0 bases at J; junction bases unmatched: 9. The chain's CDR3 is CACDTLGAEGYTDKLIF. CDR3 in DNA: TGTGCCTGTGACACCCTGGGGGCAGAAGGATACACCGATAAACTCATCTTT.

This clone was seen a few times. This rearrangement joins TRDV2 to TRDJ1, with 11 bases that match TRDD3. The CDR3 covers 18 residues. Germline V gives CDR1 GEAIGNYY, CDR2 EKD. The ends lost 0 bases at V and 1 base at J; junction bases unmatched: 9. The CDR3 protein is CACDTLLGGYAATDKLIF. CDR3 sequence (DNA): TGTGCCTGTGACACCCTCCTTGGGGGATACGCGGCCACCGATAAACTCATCTTT.

This clone has just a few counts. CDR3 in amino acids: CACDTVEVLGDTEKLIF. The DNA for the CDR3 is TGTGCCTGTGACACCGTTGAGGTCCTGGGGGATACGGAGAAACTCATCTTT. The rearrangement links TRDV2 to TRDJ1; 12 positions agree with TRDD3. This CDR3 comprises 17 residues. Germline trimming cut 0 bases from V and 8 bases from J; bases unmatched to any gene: 12. Per the germline V gene, CDR1 is GEAIGNYY and CDR2 is EKD.

Points on this clone: The protein TCRdb gives is from a much larger clone and does not agree with this DNA's translation at residue 11, likely a read error; the protein shown here comes from the DNA. The chain carries TRDV2 and TRDJ3; 8 bases are a match to TRDD3. This CDR3 has 19 residues. Germline V lookup: CDR1 GEAIGNYY, CDR2 EKD. V lost 3 bases to trimming and J lost 2 bases; unmatched junction nucleotides: 11. This CDR3 reads CACDVTGGRSPWDTRQMFF. The CDR3, as DNA: TGTGCCTGTGACGTAACTGGGGGTCGGAGCCCCTGGGACACCCGACAGATGTTTTTC.

This chain joins TRDV2 and TRDJ1; D unclear. Per germline, CDR1 GEAIGNYY and CDR2 EKD. The CDR3 sequence is 15 residues long. V lost 1 base, J lost 1 base, and 12 bases lay in between. The CDR3 region has the DNA TGTGCCTGTGACACTTTGGTACGGTCCACCGATAAACTCATCTTT. Translated, it gives CACDTLVRSTDKLIF.

About this clone itself: The protein held in TCRdb is that of a much larger clone and does not match this DNA's translation at residue 5, likely because of a read error; the protein shown is translated from the DNA. The chain joins TRDV2 to TRDJ1, with 9 bases fitting TRDD3. Germline loops: CDR1 GEAIGNYY, CDR2 EKD. V shed 3 bases, J shed 0 bases, and the junction held 10 bases outside the gene matches. This CDR3 has 17 residues. The CDR3: CACDRLGDLLNTDKLIF. In nucleotides, the CDR3 is TGTGCCTGTGACCGACTGGGGGACCTTCTTAACACCGATAAACTCATCTTT.

A word on this clone: The TCRdb protein comes from a much larger clone and disagrees with this DNA's translation at residue 5, likely due to a read error; the protein given here is derived from the DNA. V gene TRDV2 combines with J gene TRDJ1, with 13 bases lining up with TRDD3. The CDR3 consists of 17 residues. In germline, CDR1 is GEAIGNYY, CDR2 EKD. The V gene end was trimmed by 3 bases and the J gene end by 0 bases; junction bases not matched to a gene: 6. CDR3 sequence: CACDVLLGDTYTDKLIF. CDR3 coding DNA: TGTGCCTGTGACGTCTTACTGGGGGATACGTACACCGATAAACTCATCTTT.

This clone was detected a few times. TCRdb assigns this DNA the protein of a much larger clone, which departs from its translation at residue 5; this likely reflects a read error, and the protein shown comes from translating the DNA. The chain uses TRDV2 and TRDJ1, with 8 bases that match TRDD3. The V gene's germline CDR1 is GEAIGNYY and CDR2 EKD. This CDR3 contains 16 residues. V trimming: 2 bases; J trimming: 0 bases; junction bases outside the gene matches: 7. The CDR3, as DNA: TGTGCCTGTGACATTCTGGGGGACTTCAACACCGATAAACTCATCTTT. Translation gives CACDILGDFNTDKLIF.

This clone was detected only a few times. The chain couples TRDV2 to TRDJ1, with 11 nucleotides matching TRDD3. This CDR3 contains 17 residues. Trimming removed 2 bases from V and 0 bases from J; junction bases left unmatched: 7. Per the germline V gene, CDR1 is GEAIGNYY and CDR2 is EKD. The CDR3 coding sequence is TGTGCCTGTGACAATGTACTGGGGGATAAGTACACCGATAAACTCATCTTT. This gives the protein CACDNVLGDKYTDKLIF.

This clone was found a few times. TCRdb lists the protein of a much larger clone for this DNA, which differs at residue 14, so this is likely a read error; the protein given here is translated from the DNA itself. V usage is TRDV2 and J usage is TRDJ1; 10 bases fit TRDD3. V was pared by 4 bases and J by 3 bases, with 19 bases of the junction left unmatched. Germline CDR1 GEAIGNYY, CDR2 EKD. The CDR3 consists of 19 residues. The CDR3 bases are TGTGCCTGTGAAAACCTGGGGGATAAGCGAGTGCAGGCCGCCGATAAACTCATCTTT. Translating it yields CACENLGDKRVQAADKLIF.

This clone was found a few times. This is likely an artifact of a read error, given a far larger clone one base away. Within the sample, other DNA sequences also encode this same CDR3. V is TRDV2 and J is TRDJ1, with TRDD3 matching over 13 bases. CDR3 length: 18 amino acids. Germline CDR1 reads GEAIGNYY; CDR2 reads EKD. The CDR3 is CACDVLGDTEGHTDKLIF. In DNA form, the CDR3 reads TGTGCCTGTGACGTACTGGGGGATACGGAGGGGCACACCGATAAGCTCATCTTT.

The chain combines TRDV2 with TRDJ1, with TRDD3 identical over 7 bases. The CDR3 runs to 21 residues. J gave up 0 bases and V 0 bases, and 21 bases lay outside the gene matches. Per germline, CDR1 GEAIGNYY and CDR2 EKD. CDR3 residues: CACDTGELLGTTNSYTDKLIF. CDR3 sequence (DNA): TGTGCCTGTGACACCGGGGAATTACTGGGGACGACTAATTCATACACCGATAAACTCATCTTT.

In its sample, this clone was seen a few times. The rearrangement links TRDV2 to TRDJ3, with 12 bases aligning to TRDD3. Germline lookup yields CDR1 GEAIGNYY and CDR2 EKD. This CDR3 is 22 amino acids long. Unmatched junction bases numbered 12, after V lost 1 base and J lost 0 bases. Here the CDR3 reads CACDTVLGDTIPSSWDTRQMFF. In DNA form, the CDR3 reads TGTGCCTGTGACACAGTACTGGGGGATACTATCCCCAGCTCCTGGGACACCCGACAGATGTTTTTC.

Notes on this clone: TCRdb's protein for this DNA is that of a much larger clone and differs from the translation at residue 6, likely a read error; the protein shown is the DNA translation. This chain connects TRDV2 to TRDJ1; 8 bases agree with TRDD3. The CDR3 is made up of 18 amino acids. Trimming took 3 bases from V and 2 from J; bases not matched to a gene: 16. The germline V gene has CDR1 GEAIGNYY and CDR2 EKD. Here the CDR3 reads CACDPLLGALHSTDKLIF. CDR3 nucleotides: TGTGCCTGTGACCCTTTACTGGGGGCCCTTCACTCGACCGATAAACTCATCTTT.

This clone was recorded many times. A read error likely explains this, since a far larger clone differs by one base. The chain links TRDV2 to TRDJ1; TRDD3 aligns across 7 bases. CDR1 is GEAIGNYY and CDR2 is EKD in the germline V gene. V trimming: 1 base; J trimming: 0 bases; junction bases outside the gene matches: 13. The CDR3 extends over 18 amino acids. The CDR3 DNA sequence: TGTGCCTGTGACACGCTGACTGGGGAATACGAGAACACCGATAAACTCATCTTT. Translating gives CACDTLTGEYENTDKLIF.

This clone counts as medium-sized. A far larger clone is only one base removed, so a read error is likely. V gene TRDV2 combines with J gene TRDJ1, with D possibly TRDD3 on 6 matching bases. Germline CDR1 is GEAIGNYY and CDR2 is EKD. The V end was cut by 1 base, the J end by 2 bases, with 19 bases between. The CDR3 length is 17 residues. The DNA of the CDR3 is TGTGCCTGTGACACAGTGGGGGCTCCAGTTGTGACCGATAAACTCATCTTT. Translated, it gives CACDTVGAPVVTDKLIF.

The table lists this clone with a few counts. A read error is likely here: a far larger clone is one base away. In the same sample, other DNA sequences code for this CDR3. The V gene is TRDV2, the J gene TRDJ1; TRDD3 matches at 8 bases. The CDR3 extends over 18 amino acids. Per germline, CDR1 GEAIGNYY and CDR2 EKD. The chain's CDR3 is CACDTVGIHPVEADKLIF. The CDR3 DNA sequence: TGTGCCTGCGACACCGTGGGGATACACCCCGTTGAAGCCGATAAACTCATCTTT.